This TCR beta chain emerged from a study of blood T cells in healthy people across ages. Germline CDR1 and CDR2: SGHRS and YFSETQ. V was pared by 4 bases and J by 0 bases, with 16 bases between. This CDR3 spans 16 amino acids. A note on this clonotype: Its antigen is undetermined.

Study observations and caveats: Those diversity estimates obtained from one million T cells were thought to be underestimates.

A second about 7 to 12 cycle PCR used barcoded and J-beta primers. MiXCR, applied by TCRdb to the 5' RACE reads, yields one record per CDR3 protein. The top ten clones hold 22% of a sample with some 690,000 distinct CDR3 sequences, around a fifth of them seen once. The sequence was collected from a man between 65 and 85 years old in good health. J is TRBJ1-1 and V is TRBV5-1, with D possibly being TRBD1 (6 bases). Input material: blood. The CDR3 DNA reads TGCGCCAGCAGCCGCAAGCAGGGGATCATGAACACTGAAGCTTTCTTT. Its protein product is CASSRKQGIMNTEAFF.